These T cell receptor beta chains were read from a single sample in a study of beta chain features in type 1 diabetes. Sequencing used immunoSEQ multiplex PCR; TCRdb keeps in-frame clones, though not all of them. Counted here are 150,000 to 200,000 clones, roughly 60% occurring once; the ten biggest clones make up roughly 0.092%. Source material: naive CD4+ T cells from blood. The receptors originated from a man younger than 40 with type 1 diabetes. Both conserved end residues are part of each CDR3. A D gene is named only where the DNA matches it firmly. Some rows have no size entry. The others give once, few or many, or a class for an expanded clone.

d_gene,abundance,j_gene,v_gene,CDR3aa,CDR3nt
TRBD2,NA,TRBJ2-1,TRBV28,CASSLTGTSYNEQFF,TGTGCCAGCAGCCTCACCGGGACTAGTTACAATGAGCAGTTCTTC
TRBD2,NA,TRBJ2-3,TRBV18,CASSPPRSGGLTDTQYF,TGTGCCAGCTCACCACCGAGGAGCGGGGGTCTCACAGATACGCAGTATTTT
TRBD1,NA,TRBJ2-3,TRBV4-3,CASSTQGASTDTQYF,TGCGCCAGCAGCACACAGGGGGCAAGCACAGATACGCAGTATTTT
NA,NA,TRBJ2-1,TRBV20-1,CSARESNEQFF,TGCAGTGCTAGAGAGAGCAATGAGCAGTTCTTC
TRBD1,NA,TRBJ2-5,TRBV5-4,CASSTGTGAGETQYF,TGTGCCAGCAGCACCGGGACAGGGGCCGGGGAGACCCAGTACTTC
NA,few,TRBJ1-5,TRBV23-1,CASSQSPGDNQPQHF,TGCGCCAGCAGTCAATCGCCAGGGGACAATCAGCCCCAGCATTTT
NA,few,TRBJ1-2,TRBV7-9,CASSSEGDYGYTF,TGTGCCAGCAGCTCCGAGGGGGACTATGGCTACACCTTC
NA,NA,TRBJ1-1,TRBV29-1,CSAGLSGAPNTEAFF,TGCAGCGCTGGGCTCTCCGGCGCCCCGAACACTGAAGCTTTCTTT
TRBD1,NA,TRBJ2-7,TRBV30,CAWSLRDRDGQYF,TGTGCCTGGAGTCTCCGGGACAGGGACGGGCAGTACTTC
NA,NA,TRBJ2-2,TRBV2,CASSEPHTGELFF,TGTGCCAGCAGTGAACCCCACACCGGGGAGCTGTTTTTT
TRBD2,NA,TRBJ2-3,TRBV10-3,CAISEERGVTDTQYF,TGTGCCATCAGTGAGGAGCGGGGGGTCACAGATACGCAGTATTTT
NA,NA,TRBJ2-3,TRBV9,CASSVGSGTDTQYF,TGTGCCAGCAGCGTAGGGTCGGGCACAGATACGCAGTATTTT
NA,NA,TRBJ2-5,TRBV10-3,CAISINQETQYF,TGTGCCATCAGTATTAATCAAGAGACCCAGTACTTC
NA,NA,TRBJ2-1,TRBV10-3,CAISELHGAGEQFF,TGTGCCATCAGTGAGCTTCATGGGGCTGGGGAGCAGTTCTTC
NA,NA,TRBJ2-1,TRBV18,CASSPLGHEQFF,TGTGCCAGCTCACCACTTGGGCATGAGCAGTTCTTC
NA,NA,TRBJ2-3,TRBV5-4,CASSPGTDTQYF,TGTGCCAGCAGCCCAGGCACAGATACGCAGTATTTT
TRBD1,NA,TRBJ2-1,TRBV19,CASSGQGRNEQFF,TGTGCCAGTAGCGGACAGGGTAGAAATGAGCAGTTCTTC
NA,NA,TRBJ2-7,TRBV29-1,CSVENPLGGLQDYEQYF,TGCAGCGTTGAAAACCCCTTGGGGGGGCTCCAAGACTACGAGCAGTACTTC
TRBD1,NA,TRBJ2-5,TRBV7-9,CASSPRTGQETQYF,TGTGCCAGCAGCCCCCGGACAGGTCAAGAGACCCAGTACTTC
NA,NA,TRBJ1-3,TRBV7-2,CASSQQGDGNTIYF,TGTGCCAGCAGCCAACAAGGGGACGGAAACACCATATATTTT
NA,NA,TRBJ2-5,TRBV1,CTSSGETQYF,TGCACCAGCAGCGGAGAGACCCAGTACTTC
NA,NA,TRBJ2-5,TRBV18,CASSPPVRREETQYF,TGTGCCAGCTCACCACCTGTTCGACGGGAAGAGACCCAGTACTTC
NA,NA,TRBJ1-1,TRBV7-9,CASRRGDVTNTEAFF,TGTGCCAGCCGCAGGGGCGACGTCACCAACACTGAAGCTTTCTTT
NA,few,TRBJ1-2,TRBV30,CAWSVEVGYTF,TGTGCCTGGAGTGTAGAGGTTGGCTACACCTTC
NA,NA,TRBJ2-5,TRBV4-3,CASSQDGGETQYF,TGCGCCAGCAGCCAAGACGGGGGAGAGACCCAGTACTTC
TRBD1,NA,TRBJ2-1,TRBV5-1,CASSFRTGLKYNEQFF,TGCGCCAGCAGCTTCCGGACAGGGCTAAAGTACAATGAGCAGTTCTTC
NA,NA,TRBJ2-1,TRBV7-2,CASNRGSNEQFF,TGTGCCAGCAACCGAGGGAGCAATGAGCAGTTCTTC
TRBD1,NA,TRBJ2-7,TRBV10-1,CASPDRGGYEQYF,TGCGCCAGCCCGGACAGGGGGGGGTACGAGCAGTACTTC
NA,few,TRBJ2-3,TRBV7-2,CASSLITDTQYF,TGTGCCAGCAGCTTAATTACAGATACGCAGTATTTT
TRBD1,NA,TRBJ2-7,TRBV7-9,CASSSDRAAKYEQYF,TGTGCCAGCAGCTCAGACAGGGCGGCGAAGTACGAGCAGTACTTC
NA,few,TRBJ2-7,TRBV29-1,CSVEGGTGLSYEQYF,TGCAGCGTTGAAGGCGGGACGGGTCTCTCCTACGAGCAGTACTTC
NA,NA,TRBJ2-5,TRBV9,CASSGEGSLRETQYF,TGTGCCAGCAGCGGCGAAGGCTCTCTTCGGGAGACCCAGTACTTC
TRBD2,NA,TRBJ2-5,TRBV9,CASSPTGLAIETQYF,TGTGCCAGCAGCCCTACCGGACTAGCGATCGAGACCCAGTACTTC
TRBD1,NA,TRBJ2-7,TRBV30,CAWKGADSYEQYF,TGTGCCTGGAAGGGGGCAGACTCCTACGAGCAGTACTTC
TRBD1,NA,TRBJ1-4,TRBV29-1,CSVGQGLSEKLFF,TGCAGCGTCGGACAGGGGTTGAGTGAAAAACTGTTTTTT
TRBD1,NA,TRBJ2-5,TRBV4-3,CASSQVPTGKETQYF,TGCGCCAGCAGCCAGGTCCCGACAGGGAAAGAGACCCAGTACTTC
TRBD1,few,TRBJ1-2,TRBV29-1,CRAETGGGYGYTF,TGCAGAGCCGAGACAGGGGGAGGCTATGGCTACACCTTC
NA,NA,TRBJ2-7,TRBV15,CATSRDRGDWNEQYF,TGTGCCACCAGCAGAGATAGGGGGGATTGGAACGAGCAGTACTTC
NA,NA,TRBJ2-7,TRBV28,CASSPTGRGNEQYF,TGTGCCAGCAGTCCAACGGGCAGGGGCAACGAGCAGTACTTC
TRBD1,NA,TRBJ2-2,TRBV4-3,CASSQPSRDRVSTGELFF,TGCGCCAGCAGCCAGCCTAGCCGGGACAGGGTATCCACCGGGGAGCTGTTTTTT
NA,NA,TRBJ2-5,TRBV20-1,CSARGGGPVYF,TGCAGTGCTAGAGGGGGCGGCCCCGTGTACTTC
NA,NA,TRBJ1-6,TRBV25-1,CASSKQGGGNSPLHF,TGTGCCAGCAGTAAACAGGGAGGTGGTAATTCACCCCTCCACTTT
TRBD1,few,TRBJ2-3,TRBV4-3,CASSQETGLTDTQYF,TGCGCCAGCAGCCAAGAGACAGGGCTCACAGATACGCAGTATTTT
NA,NA,TRBJ1-2,TRBV29-1,CSVEDPRTGPYGYTF,TGCAGCGTTGAAGATCCCCGGACGGGCCCCTATGGCTACACCTTC
TRBD1,NA,TRBJ1-2,TRBV27,CASSLSARQGLGDYGYTF,TGTGCCAGCAGTTTATCCGCCCGACAGGGCCTGGGGGACTATGGCTACACCTTC
NA,NA,TRBJ2-7,TRBV28,CASSLRQIQQYF,TGTGCCAGCAGTTTACGGCAGATTCAGCAGTACTTC
NA,NA,TRBJ2-1,TRBV30,CACEFSGHNEQFF,TGTGCCTGCGAATTCTCCGGGCACAATGAGCAGTTCTTC
NA,NA,TRBJ1-1,TRBV4-3,CASSRRLMNTEAFF,TGCGCCAGCAGCCGTCGACTGATGAACACTGAAGCTTTCTTT
TRBD1,few,TRBJ2-3,TRBV25-1,CASSSGQGGVVDTQYF,TGTGCCAGCAGTTCGGGACAGGGAGGTGTTGTGGATACGCAGTATTTT
TRBD2,NA,TRBJ2-7,TRBV29-1,CSVASWGGSYEQYF,TGCAGCGTTGCATCGTGGGGGGGAAGTTACGAGCAGTACTTC
NA,few,TRBJ1-1,TRBV29-1,CSVDQGGTEAFF,TGCAGCGTTGACCAGGGAGGCACTGAAGCTTTCTTT
NA,few,TRBJ2-4,TRBV29-1,CSVKDIAKNIQYF,TGCAGCGTGAAGGACATAGCCAAAAACATTCAGTACTTC
TRBD2,few,TRBJ2-7,TRBV5-6,CASTYQGLATYEQYF,TGTGCCAGCACCTATCAGGGACTAGCGACCTACGAGCAGTACTTC